One and the same sample provided the 9 T cell receptor beta chains below, sequenced in a study of OX40 agonist ivuxolimab in advanced cancers. TCRdb's copy holds only in-frame clones and misses some; the assay was immunoSEQ multiplex PCR. The sample contains around 55,000 clones, roughly nine tenths of which appear only once. The sample consisted of CD4+ or CD8+ T cells sorted from blood, taken in a trial of the OX40 agonist ivuxolimab. The source of these receptors is an adult with an advanced solid tumor such as melanoma, head and neck, liver or kidney cancer.

V usage is TRBV5-6 and J usage is TRBJ2-7, with a tentative D call TRBD2 (6 bases). Germline CDR1 and CDR2: SGHDT and YYEEEE. Trimming cost V 2 bases and J 2 bases, with 11 bases left between them. The CDR3 extends over 14 amino acids. The CDR3 loop is CASSFSGPPYEQYV. Written as DNA, the CDR3 is TGTGCCAGCAGCTTCAGCGGGCCCCCCTACGAGCAGTACGTC.

This chain uses TRBV25-1 with TRBJ2-2; D uncertain. The CDR3 sequence is 14 residues long. Germline V lookup: CDR1 MGHDK, CDR2 SYGVNS. Trimming shortened V by 7 bases and J by 0 bases, and 9 bases separated the two germline ends. The CDR3 is CASMGWANTGELFF. CDR3 DNA: TGTGCCAGCATGGGGTGGGCGAACACCGGGGAGCTGTTTTTT.

This clone came up once. At one end, the junction sequence differs from germline, possibly due to a read error. Additional DNA sequences in this sample encode the identical CDR3. The CDR3 reads CASSLRGTEAFF. As DNA, the CDR3 is TGTGCCAGCAGCTTGAGGGGCACTGAAGCTTTCTTT. The J gene is TRBJ1-1, the V gene TRBV5-1; D may be TRBD1 (5 bases). The CDR3 loop spans 12 amino acids. In germline, CDR1 is SGHRS, CDR2 YFSETQ. Supplemented by reference TRBV5-1 and TRBJ1-1, the full variable domain reads KAGVTQTPRYLIKTRGQQVTLSCSPISGHRSVSWYQQTPGQGLQFLFEYFSETQRNKGNFPGRFSGRQFSNSRSEMNVSTLELGDSALYLCASSLRGTEAFFGQGTRLTVV.

In DNA form, the CDR3 reads TGTGCCAGCAGCTTAGGGGAATACGATCGAAGGACCGGGGAGCTGTTTTTT. Translation: CASSLGEYDRRTGELFF. The chain uses TRBV7-8 and TRBJ2-2, with unresolved D. CDR3 size: 17 residues. Between the trimmed V and J ends, which lost 1 base and 5 bases, there was a span of 17 bases. CDR1 and CDR2 from the germline V gene are SGHVS and FQNEAQ.

CDR3 region: CASSPVNPGRSTGELFF. The DNA of the CDR3 is TGTGCCAGCAGTCCCGTGAACCCGGGACGTAGCACCGGGGAGCTGTTTTTT. V is TRBV7-2 and J is TRBJ2-2, with D perhaps given as TRBD1 or TRBD2 (5 bases each). This CDR3 spans 17 amino acids. The germline gives CDR1 SGHTA, CDR2 FQGNSA. V was pared by 6 bases and J by 4 bases, with 21 bases between.

V is TRBV27 and J is TRBJ2-3; tentative D call: TRBD1 (6 bases). Trimming cost V 5 bases and J 1 base, with 16 bases left between them. The CDR3 sequence is 16 residues long. CDR1 is MNHEY, CDR2 SMNVEV, per germline (reference sequence). CDR3 in amino acids: CASSTHRVEGTDTQYF. The DNA of the CDR3 is TGTGCCAGCAGTACCCACAGGGTAGAGGGCACAGATACGCAGTATTTT.

As regards this clone: The junction departs from germline at one end; a sequencing error may be responsible. The sample carries other DNA sequences with the same CDR3. This chain links TRBV6-5 with TRBJ1-1; a possible D gene is TRBD1 (5 bases). There are 14 residues in the CDR3. Germline assignment: CDR1 MNHEY and CDR2 SVGAGI. The CDR3 here is CASSPGTVLTEAFF. DNA of the CDR3: TGCGCCAGCAGCCCGGGGACTGTGCTTACTGAAGCTTTCTTT.

This clone was observed a handful of times. The J gene is TRBJ1-1, the V gene TRBV13; D remains ambiguous. Trimming took off 4 bases at V and 1 base at J, with 4 bases between the two ends. This CDR3 has 12 amino acids. Germline CDR1 and CDR2: PRHDT and FYEKMQ (reference sequence). The CDR3 DNA follows: TGTGCCAGCAGCTCAAAGAACACTGAAGCTTTCTTT. It encodes CASSSKNTEAFF.

The gene calls are TRBV6-6 and TRBJ2-7, with D possibly being TRBD2 (5 bases). V was clipped by 0 bases and J by 4 bases, with 7 bases between them. Germline-derived CDR1 and CDR2 are MNHNY and SVGAGI (reference sequence). The CDR3 runs 13 residues. The CDR3 region has the DNA TGTGCCAGCAGTTACTCGAGGGCGTACGAGCAGTACTTC. Its translation: CASSYSRAYEQYF.